Listed below are T cell receptor beta chains from one sample, sequenced in a study of OX40 agonist ivuxolimab in advanced cancers. Profiling relied on immunoSEQ multiplex PCR, and the TCRdb table lists in-frame clones only, not all of them. The table has approximately 92,000 clones, around 94% seen once. Sequencing used CD4+ or CD8+ T cells sorted from blood, obtained in a trial of the OX40 agonist ivuxolimab. The receptor set was obtained from an adult with an advanced solid tumor such as melanoma, head and neck, liver or kidney cancer. CDR3s include the opening cysteine and the closing phenylalanine or tryptophan. A D gene is named only where the DNA matches it firmly. Size values are once, few and many counts, or a class for expanded clones, and some rows have none.

J | size | D | V | CDR3 | DNA
TRBJ2-7 | . | . | TRBV19 | CASSVTGTGVEQYF | TGTGCCAGTAGTGTAACCGGGACTGGAGTTGAGCAGTACTTC
TRBJ2-3 | . | . | TRBV7-2 | CASRPGGAITDTQYF | TGTGCCAGCAGGCCGGGCGGGGCTATCACAGATACGCAGTATTTT
TRBJ2-7 | . | TRBD2 | TRBV9 | CASSDAGGSSYEQYF | TGTGCCAGCAGCGACGCGGGAGGGAGCTCCTACGAGCAGTACTTC
TRBJ2-2 | . | TRBD2 | TRBV5-4 | CASSSGLAGSLSGELFF | TGTGCCAGCAGCTCGGGACTAGCGGGATCGTTATCCGGGGAGCTGTTTTTT
TRBJ2-5 | . | TRBD2 | TRBV28 | CASSLSSGRKTQYF | TGTGCCAGCAGTTTATCGAGCGGGAGAAAGACCCAGTACTTC
TRBJ2-7 | . | TRBD1 | TRBV23-1 | CVSRTGSHEQYF | TGCGTCAGCAGGACAGGGAGCCACGAGCAGTACTTC
TRBJ2-1 | . | . | TRBV7-2 | CASSLEGGKQFF | TGTGCCAGCAGCTTAGAAGGCGGGAAGCAGTTCTTC
TRBJ1-3 | . | TRBD1 | TRBV5-5 | CASSPEGAFGNTIYF | TGTGCCAGCAGCCCCGAGGGGGCTTTTGGAAACACCATATATTTT
TRBJ2-3 | . | TRBD2 | TRBV7-9 | CASSLLAGGPGDTQYF | TGTGCCAGCAGCTTACTCGCGGGAGGTCCGGGAGATACGCAGTATTTT
TRBJ2-1 | . | TRBD2 | TRBV7-2 | CASSPPGKRGRDEQFF | TGTGCCAGCAGCCCCCCCGGGAAGCGGGGAAGGGATGAGCAGTTCTTC
TRBJ2-1 | . | . | TRBV12-5 | CASGLPNRVEQFF | TGTGCTAGTGGTTTACCTAACAGGGTGGAGCAGTTCTTC
TRBJ2-5 | . | TRBD2 | TRBV15 | CATSRGGLAGQETRYF | TGTGCCACCAGCAGAGGTGGACTAGCGGGCCAAGAGACCCGGTACTTC
TRBJ1-4 | . | . | TRBV6-1 | CASSETWGGDNEKLFF | TGTGCCAGCAGTGAAACTTGGGGGGGAGATAATGAAAAACTGTTTTTT
TRBJ1-4 | . | TRBD1 | TRBV9 | CASSAQGAREKLFF | TGTGCCAGCAGCGCACAGGGGGCTCGTGAAAAACTGTTTTTT
TRBJ2-3 | . | TRBD2 | TRBV7-2 | CASSFSGGGPHTQYF | TGTGCCAGCAGCTTTTCCGGGGGGGGGCCCCATACGCAGTATTTT
TRBJ2-7 | . | . | TRBV7-2 | CASSLAEAYEQYF | TGTGCCAGCAGCTTAGCGGAGGCTTACGAGCAGTACTTC
TRBJ1-1 | . | . | TRBV5-1 | CASSPGTVMNTEAFF | TGCGCCAGCAGCCCAGGGACCGTCATGAACACTGAAGCTTTCTTT
TRBJ1-4 | . | . | TRBV6-6 | CASSYPAGTEEKLFF | TGTGCCAGCAGTTACCCGGCAGGGACGGAGGAAAAACTGTTTTTT
TRBJ2-2 | . | . | TRBV2 | CASSAGPAGFELFF | TGTGCCAGCAGTGCGGGCCCCGCCGGGTTTGAGCTGTTTTTT
TRBJ2-3 | . | TRBD2 | TRBV18 | CASSPPTSGITDTQYF | TGTGCCAGCTCACCTCCGACTAGCGGGATCACAGATACGCAGTATTTT
TRBJ1-2 | . | . | TRBV11-3 | CASSSHGLYGYTF | TGTGCCAGCAGCTCCCATGGTCTCTATGGCTACACCTTC
TRBJ1-1 | . | . | TRBV6-5 | CASSYSGLNRDEAFF | TGTGCCAGCAGTTACTCGGGGCTCAACAGAGATGAAGCTTTCTTT
TRBJ2-1 | . | TRBD2 | TRBV19 | CASSIRAGGGYNEQFF | TGTGCCAGTAGTATCAGGGCTGGCGGGGGTTACAATGAGCAGTTCTTC
TRBJ1-2 | . | . | TRBV28 | CAAGGLAYGYTF | TGTGCCGCCGGGGGGCTCGCCTATGGCTACACCTTC
TRBJ1-4 | . | . | TRBV19 | CASSPGTRQATNEKLFF | TGTGCCAGTAGCCCGGGGACACGCCAGGCAACTAATGAAAAACTGTTTTTT
TRBJ2-1 | . | TRBD1 | TRBV6-4 | CASSEGQGSYNEQFF | TGTGCCAGCAGTGAAGGACAGGGCTCCTACAATGAGCAGTTCTTC
TRBJ2-7 | . | . | TRBV4-1 | CASSQEFPFEQYF | TGCGCCAGCAGCCAAGAATTTCCGTTCGAGCAGTACTTC
TRBJ1-3 | once | . | TRBV7-9 | CASSLLGISGNTIYF | TGTGCCAGCAGCTTACTGGGGATCTCTGGAAACACCATATATTTT
TRBJ2-7 | . | . | TRBV18 | CASSPGGPVDEQYF | TGTGCCAGCTCACCAGGGGGGCCCGTGGACGAGCAGTACTTC
TRBJ1-1 | . | . | TRBV6-1 | CASSQSRGTEAFF | TGTGCCAGCAGCCAGTCCAGGGGCACTGAAGCTTTCTTT
TRBJ2-1 | . | . | TRBV9 | CASSPEGRKGDEQFF | TGTGCCAGCAGCCCTGAGGGGAGGAAGGGCGATGAGCAGTTCTTC
TRBJ2-1 | . | TRBD2 | TRBV30 | CARRDKREGFNEQFF | TGTGCCCGCCGGGATAAGCGGGAGGGCTTTAATGAGCAGTTCTTC
TRBJ2-7 | . | . | TRBV20-1 | CSVAGPGEQYF | TGCAGTGTAGCAGGGCCGGGCGAGCAGTACTTC
TRBJ1-1 | . | . | TRBV25-1 | CASSESGVREAFF | TGTGCCAGCAGTGAATCGGGGGTTCGCGAAGCTTTCTTT
TRBJ2-3 | . | . | TRBV18 | CASSPGYDTQYF | TGTGCCAGCTCCCCGGGATACGATACGCAGTATTTT
TRBJ2-5 | once | TRBD1 | TRBV19 | CASTPQGGRQETQYF | TGTGCCAGTACACCACAGGGGGGACGTCAAGAGACCCAGTACTTC
TRBJ1-3 | . | . | TRBV9 | CASSDIRGAGNTIYF | TGTGCCAGCAGTGATATTCGGGGGGCTGGAAACACCATATATTTT
TRBJ2-5 | once | TRBD2 | TRBV10-2 | CASFWRGGQETQYF | TGCGCCAGCTTTTGGCGGGGGGGACAAGAGACCCAGTACTTC
TRBJ1-5 | . | . | TRBV7-9 | CASSLRGEQPQHF | TGTGCCAGCAGCTTAAGGGGTGAGCAGCCCCAGCATTTT
TRBJ2-2 | . | . | TRBV30 | CAWTWTRTGELFF | TGTGCCTGGACTTGGACGAGGACCGGGGAGCTGTTTTTT
TRBJ2-2 | . | TRBD1 | TRBV6-6 | CASRARGSGGTGELFF | TGTGCCAGCAGAGCCAGGGGGTCCGGCGGCACCGGGGAGCTGTTTTTT
TRBJ2-3 | . | . | TRBV18 | CASSTDSVSTDTQYF | TGTGCCAGCTCCACTGACTCGGTTAGCACAGATACGCAGTATTTT
TRBJ1-1 | . | . | TRBV28 | CASTPMASGNTEAFF | TGTGCCAGCACTCCCATGGCGTCGGGTAACACTGAAGCTTTCTTT
TRBJ1-3 | . | TRBD1 | TRBV7-8 | CASSQGQGAGNTIYF | TGTGCCAGCAGCCAAGGACAGGGGGCTGGAAACACCATATATTTT
TRBJ2-2 | . | . | TRBV10-3 | CAIRGGGNTGELFF | TGTGCCATCAGGGGCGGAGGAAACACCGGGGAGCTGTTTTTT
TRBJ1-1 | . | . | TRBV2 | CASSGQENTEAFF | TGTGCCAGCAGTGGTCAGGAGAACACTGAAGCTTTCTTT
TRBJ1-2 | . | . | TRBV7-2 | CASSRDSFNYGYTF | TGTGCCAGCAGCCGTGACAGCTTTAACTATGGCTACACCTTC
TRBJ1-1 | . | . | TRBV7-9 | CASSLGLEAFF | TGTGCCAGCAGCTTAGGGCTTGAAGCTTTCTTT
TRBJ2-7 | . | . | TRBV29-1 | CSADREGGDEQYF | TGCAGCGCCGATAGGGAGGGGGGAGACGAGCAGTACTTC
TRBJ1-5 | . | . | TRBV19 | CASSLRDGGYSNQPQHF | TGTGCCAGTAGCCTGAGGGACGGGGGGTATAGCAATCAGCCCCAGCATTTT
TRBJ2-2 | once | . | TRBV13 | CASSLVWGQLDLQLNTGELFF | TGTGCCAGCAGCTTAGTCTGGGGGCAACTAGACCTCCAACTGAACACCGGGGAGCTGTTTTTT
TRBJ2-7 | . | . | TRBV5-1 | CASSLDVVTGEQYF | TGCGCCAGCAGCTTGGACGTGGTGACGGGGGAGCAGTACTTC
TRBJ2-1 | once | . | TRBV19 | CATSGQTYNEQFF | TGTGCTACGTCCGGCCAGACCTACAATGAGCAGTTCTTC
TRBJ2-5 | . | TRBD2 | TRBV7-2 | CASSSRGPAGGLSETQYF | TGTGCCAGCAGCTCAAGGGGCCCAGCGGGAGGGCTTTCGGAGACCCAGTACTTC
TRBJ1-5 | . | . | TRBV21-1 | CASSKRADLSNQPQHF | TGTGCCAGCAGCAAGAGGGCAGACCTAAGCAATCAGCCCCAGCATTTT
TRBJ1-4 | . | . | TRBV15 | CATSRDSRGRDEKLFF | TGTGCCACCAGCAGAGATTCAAGGGGAAGAGATGAAAAACTGTTTTTT
TRBJ2-5 | . | . | TRBV7-9 | CASSLVGETQYF | TGTGCCAGCAGCTTAGTGGGGGAGACCCAGTACTTC
TRBJ2-7 | . | . | TRBV5-1 | CASSLARRVAAYEQYF | TGCGCCAGCAGCTTGGCTAGACGGGTGGCGGCCTACGAGCAGTACTTC
TRBJ1-2 | once | . | TRBV7-2 | CASSLDRDPYGYTF | TGTGCCAGCAGCTTAGATCGGGATCCCTATGGCTACACCTTC
TRBJ1-1 | . | TRBD1 | TRBV18 | CASSPQGVGNTEAFF | TGTGCCAGCTCACCGCAGGGGGTTGGGAACACTGAAGCTTTCTTT